This is a list of T cell receptor beta chains from one sample in a study of regulatory T cells in long-lasting Graves disease. TCRdb independently ran MiXCR on the multiplex PCR reads; one entry per CDR3 protein. The data contain approximately 400,000 distinct CDR3 sequences, 20% to 25% of them seen just once; the ten biggest clones take up 25% to 30%. The starting material was peripheral blood mononuclear cells (PBMCs), obtained when the disease was refractory, from a patient treated with antithyroid drugs. Receptors were obtained from a woman aged 35 to 49 with Graves disease. The conserved cysteine and the conserved F or W are not part of the CDR3 here. The order of the fields is J gene, V gene, CDR3 protein.

>TRBJ2-5|TRBV5-1
ASNTGTEETQY
>TRBJ2-7|TRBV5-6
ASRFNPQGEQY
>TRBJ2-2|TRBV20-1
SALGTGYAGELF
>TRBJ2-7|TRBV5-6
ASSLRYGEQY
>TRBJ2-2|TRBV7-9
ASSPGTSPTGELF
>TRBJ2-2|TRBV20-1
SASLVANTGELF
>TRBJ1-1|TRBV7-9
ASSSWVTEAF
>TRBJ1-2|TRBV12-3/TRBV12-4
ASSLDRNLELYGYT
>TRBJ1-1|TRBV4-1
ASSQGLWGDEAF
>TRBJ2-1|TRBV6-2/TRBV6-3
ASSDNGPTSGSSNEQF
>TRBJ2-5|TRBV28
ASSLYTPGVSGYQETQY
>TRBJ2-7|TRBV27
ASSYRDRKEQY
>TRBJ2-2|TRBV9
ASSDTRGQEAGELF
>TRBJ2-2|TRBV29-1
SVAGGGRASGELF
>TRBJ1-5|TRBV12-3/TRBV12-4
ASSFKGFSNQPQH
>TRBJ2-7|TRBV7-6
ASSLVRGGGGDEQY
>TRBJ1-2|TRBV2
ASTYTIGTGGYT
>TRBJ2-7|TRBV28
ASSTKTGVAHEQY
>TRBJ1-1|TRBV19
ASSIISDMNTEAF
>TRBJ2-5|TRBV7-9
ASSLAGAKETQY
>TRBJ1-6|TRBV2
ASSDTGTGGSPLH
>TRBJ1-2|TRBV20-1
SARLRDRGLSGYT
>TRBJ2-7|TRBV11-2
ASSLGTALTYEQY
>TRBJ1-5|TRBV20-1
SARPWRQPQH
>TRBJ2-7|TRBV20-1
SAPKVGQSSSYEQY
>TRBJ1-5|TRBV11-2
ASSSTNTKQPQH
>TRBJ2-5|TRBV20-1
SANTGGLKETQY
>TRBJ2-2|TRBV27
ASSYKGIGTGELF
>TRBJ2-1|TRBV28
ASTSPNFQF
>TRBJ1-1|TRBV7-9
ASAVTMNTEAF
>TRBJ2-1|TRBV28
ASSLVTSGREHEQF
>TRBJ2-4|TRBV12-3/TRBV12-4
ASTTMARTKKNIQY
>TRBJ2-5|TRBV11-2
ASSLELAGDQETQY
>TRBJ2-2|TRBV24-1
ATSERLNTGELF
>TRBJ1-1|TRBV10-3
AIKLTGENTEAF
>TRBJ2-7|TRBV10-3
AISDFSGYEQY
>TRBJ1-1|TRBV29-1
SVEGLGGGTEAF
>TRBJ1-1|TRBV18
ASSPKKQGETEAF
>TRBJ1-1|TRBV20-1
SASGKRGGAVPEAF
>TRBJ1-3|TRBV28
ASLDSLRSGNTIY
>TRBJ2-7|TRBV28
ASSLATFGLTYEQY
>TRBJ2-5|TRBV7-9
ASSESGTRKETQY
>TRBJ2-3|TRBV2
ASSEGTSGRDTQY
>TRBJ2-5|TRBV5-1
ASSLVSGRVKETQY
>TRBJ1-1|TRBV28
ASSERRNRAEAF
>TRBJ2-2|TRBV6-1
ASTEREIPGELF
>TRBJ2-7|TRBV29-1
SVGASYEQY
>TRBJ1-1|TRBV28
ASSWTQRRQAF
>TRBJ2-7|TRBV11-2
ASTGWGQRYEQY
>TRBJ1-4|TRBV28
ASSSSAGAGEKLF
>TRBJ1-1|TRBV28
ASTRRGNTEAF
>TRBJ2-7|TRBV20-1
SATPAEEQY
>TRBJ2-7|TRBV11-2
ASSLGAKTGFTYEQY
>TRBJ1-5|TRBV15
ATSSGNRYQPQH
>TRBJ2-5|TRBV15
ATSRIGVLAEETQY
>TRBJ2-2|TRBV30
AWGFWVAGTGELF
>TRBJ2-4|TRBV6-9
ASSYRRDGPNIQY
>TRBJ1-5|TRBV28
ASSSWRNRGSNQPQH
>TRBJ1-5|TRBV28
ASIFTGGRNQPQH